Listed here are 3 T cell receptor beta chains from one sample, sequenced in a study of blood T cell repertoires in COVID-19. This table comes from immunoSEQ multiplex PCR, and its TCRdb copy is limited to in-frame clones, with some not included. In the table there are some 170,000 clones, over 80% of which are singletons. Sequenced: peripheral blood. These TCRs come from an elderly woman with active or convalescent COVID-19.

V usage is TRBV19 and J usage is TRBJ2-3; 8 bases line up with TRBD2. This CDR3 contains 15 residues. V dropped 3 bases and J dropped 3; count of bases not matched to a gene: 5. The germline CDR1 and CDR2 sequences are LNHDA and SQIVND (reference sequence). The CDR3 nucleotides read TGTGCCAGTAGTATGGCAAGCGGGGGAACAGATACGCAGTATTTT. Its translation: CASSMASGGTDTQYF.

The V gene is TRBV5-6, the J gene TRBJ1-2; 8 bases are shared with TRBD1. The germline V gene has CDR1 SGHDT and CDR2 YYEEEE. CDR3 length: 14 amino acids. V gave up 4 bases and J gave up 6 bases; unmatched junction bases: 8. The CDR3 protein is CASSDIGTGDGYTF. For the CDR3, the DNA is TGTGCCAGCAGCGATATCGGGACAGGCGATGGCTACACCTTC.

The gene calls are TRBV11-3 and TRBJ2-7; 8 nucleotides align to TRBD1. Germline V gene data show CDR1 as SGHNT and CDR2 as YENEEA. The CDR3 runs 14 residues. V gave up 3 bases and J gave up 2 bases; unmatched junction bases: 3. CDR3: CASSFRGQAYEQYF. As DNA, the CDR3 is TGTGCCAGCAGCTTCAGGGGGCAAGCCTACGAGCAGTACTTC.